Listed here are 21 T cell receptor beta chains from one sample, sequenced in a study of identical twins. TCRdb used MiXCR to reprocess the 5' RACE reads, holding one entry per CDR3 protein. The sample comprises fewer than 250,000 distinct CDR3 sequences, about 7.3% of which are singletons, and 3.6% rests with the top ten. The same specimen was also included in a second study, on yellow fever vaccine responses in identical twins.

Sequenced: memory (CD45RO+) T cells sorted from blood. Receptors originate from a woman younger than 30 in good health.

This clonotype came up a few times. V gene TRBV3-1 combines with J gene TRBJ2-1; 8 bases match TRBD1. Germline V lookup: CDR1 LGHDT, CDR2 YNNKEL (reference sequence). This CDR3 is built from 15 residues. V gave up 2 bases and J gave up 6 bases; unmatched junction bases: 6. The CDR3 sequence: CASSQISTGGNEQFF. The CDR3 DNA reads TGTGCCAGCAGCCAAATTAGCACAGGGGGCAATGAGCAGTTCTTC.

This clonotype was recorded many times. This sequence joins TRBV4-1 and TRBJ2-5; D is unresolved. V lost 0 bases and J lost 1, with 12 bases in between. The CDR3 sequence is 16 residues long. Per the germline V gene, CDR1 is MGHRA and CDR2 is YSYEKL. As DNA, the CDR3 is TGCGCCAGCAGCCAAGAAGGGATCCCGGCCCAAGAGACCCAGTACTTC. It translates to CASSQEGIPAQETQYF.

V and J are TRBV6-4 and TRBJ2-1; weak D call: TRBD2 (5 bases). Germline lookup yields CDR1 MRHNA and CDR2 SNTAGT. The V end lost 2 bases, the J end lost 7 bases, and 15 bases lay between the germline ends. The CDR3 is 15 amino acids. The CDR3 nucleotides read TGTGCCAGCAGTGACCAAGCGGCTCTAGTAAATGAGCAGTTCTTC. Translating gives CASSDQAALVNEQFF.

The chain couples TRBV6-1 to TRBJ2-6; 8 nucleotides align to TRBD1. V dropped 5 bases and J dropped 2; count of bases not matched to a gene: 2. The CDR3 is 15 residues long. CDR1 and CDR2 from the germline V gene are MNHNS and SASEGT. CDR3 DNA: TGTGCCAGCAGTCAGGGGGCTACTGGGGCCAACGTCCTGACTTTC. Its protein is CASSQGATGANVLTF.

This clonotype occurred a few times. The chain recombines TRBV11-2 with TRBJ2-1; D is perhaps TRBD2 (6 bases). Germline assignment: CDR1 SGHAT and CDR2 FQNNGV. V shed 1 base and J shed 3 bases, with 7 bases lying between them. The CDR3 is made up of 14 amino acids. DNA of the CDR3: TGTGCCAGCAGCTTAGTCGGGGGCTACAATGAGCAGTTCTTC. This encodes CASSLVGGYNEQFF.

This clonotype was seen only a few times. The chain recombines TRBV4-1 with TRBJ2-3; 15 bases match TRBD2. The trim removed 0 bases at V and 8 bases at J, leaving 15 bases unmatched. Germline V gene lookup returns CDR1 MGHRA and CDR2 YSYEKL. This CDR3 spans 20 amino acids. The DNA for the CDR3 is TGCGCCAGCAGCCAAGATCTTGGGACTAGCGGGGGGCCTATCAGAGGTACGCAGTATTTT. It specifies CASSQDLGTSGGPIRGTQYF.

In the case of this clonotype: Mismatch with germline at one junction end may stem from a read error. The genes are TRBV20-1 and TRBJ2-1; tentative D call: TRBD2 (6 bases). Germline CDR1 is DFQATT and CDR2 is SNEGSKA (reference sequence). The CDR3 totals 16 residues. The CDR3, as DNA: TGCAGTGCTAGGCAGCTCGGCGGGGTCTCCTACAATGATCAGTTCTTC. It specifies CSARQLGGVSYNDQFF.

This chain joins TRBV7-9 and TRBJ1-2; 7 positions agree with TRBD1. Germline-derived CDR1 and CDR2 are SEHNR and FQNEAQ (reference sequence). V trimming: 5 bases; J trimming: 7 bases; junction bases outside the gene matches: 7. The CDR3 is made up of 13 amino acids. The DNA of the CDR3 is TGTGCCAGCAGCCCCCGGGACAGACGTGGCTACACCTTC. This translates into CASSPRDRRGYTF.

This clonotype appeared a single time. The chain combines TRBV5-6 with TRBJ2-7; D may be TRBD2 (6 bases). Per germline, CDR1 SGHDT and CDR2 YYEEEE. V was shortened by 7 bases and J by 7 bases, with 18 bases between the two germline ends. The CDR3 consists of 13 residues. The CDR3 loop is CASGPGVLWEQYF. In DNA form, the CDR3 reads TGTGCCAGCGGCCCGGGGGTCCTCTGGGAGCAGTACTTC.

This clonotype came up a few times. The chain employs TRBV5-1 and TRBJ2-7, with a weak D call TRBD1 (5 bases). CDR1 is SGHRS and CDR2 is YFSETQ in the germline V gene. The CDR3 extends over 15 amino acids. With 0 bases removed from V and 2 bases from J, the gap between germline ends came to 12 bases. The CDR3: CASSLEHRPTYEQYF. Here the CDR3 DNA reads TGCGCCAGCAGCTTGGAGCACAGGCCCACCTACGAGCAGTACTTC.

Ten or more counts support this clonotype. The chain couples TRBV5-1 to TRBJ2-7, with 14 bases lining up with TRBD2. The germline V gene encodes CDR1 SGHRS and CDR2 YFSETQ. V dropped 2 bases and J dropped 6; count of bases not matched to a gene: 1. CDR3 length equals 14 residues. The CDR3 DNA is TGCGCCAGCAGCTTCGGACTAGCGGGAGGCGAGCAGTACTTC. This sequence encodes CASSFGLAGGEQYF.

The V gene is TRBV25-1, the J gene TRBJ2-3; perhaps TRBD2 as D (7 bases). The CDR3 is made up of 16 amino acids. The germline V gene encodes CDR1 MGHDK and CDR2 SYGVNS. Deletions cut 0 bases from V and 2 bases from J, with 12 bases between. The CDR3 nucleotides read TGTGCCAGCAGTGAATATAGGGGGGGGATCACAGATACGCAGTATTTT. This gives the protein CASSEYRGGITDTQYF.

There are many counts of this clonotype. This chain uses TRBV27 with TRBJ2-2; 9 nucleotides align to TRBD2. V gave up 5 bases and J gave up 1 base; unmatched junction bases: 5. Germline V CDR1 and CDR2: MNHEY, SMNVEV (reference sequence). This CDR3 is built from 16 residues. The CDR3 coding sequence is TGTGCCAGCAGTGAAGTAGCGGGGGTGAACACCGGGGAGCTGTTTTTT. Translated, it gives CASSEVAGVNTGELFF.

V gene TRBV10-2 combines with J gene TRBJ2-4, with D uncertain. This CDR3 has 15 residues. Trimming stripped 0 bases from V and 9 bases from J, with 15 bases between. Germline-derived CDR1 and CDR2 are WSHSY and SAAADI. The CDR3 sequence is CASSESLSALSIQYF. CDR3 sequence (DNA): TGCGCCAGCAGTGAGTCGTTGTCAGCCCTAAGCATTCAGTACTTC.

The rearrangement links TRBV9 to TRBJ2-5; D possibly corresponds to TRBD2 (6 bases). Germline V lookup: CDR1 SGDLS, CDR2 YYNGEE. V was cut by 0 bases and J by 10 bases, with 16 bases left in between. The CDR3 extends over 14 amino acids. CDR3 residues: CASSVVGGAGDQYF. CDR3 bases: TGTGCCAGCAGCGTAGTGGGAGGAGCTGGTGACCAGTACTTC.

This clonotype was seen ten or more times. The chain links TRBV28 to TRBJ2-2, with D possibly matching TRBD1 (6 bases). CDR3 length equals 14 residues. Trimming shortened V by 3 bases and J by 11 bases, and 16 bases separated the two germline ends. CDR1 MDHEN and CDR2 SYDVKM come from the germline V gene. CDR3 DNA sequence: TGTGCCAGCAGTTTGGGAACAGGGCAACTAGAGCTGTTTTTT. Its protein is CASSLGTGQLELFF. The entire variable domain, with the rest obtained from reference TRBV28 and TRBJ2-2, is as follows: DVKVTQSSRYLVKRTGEKVFLECVQDMDHENMFWYRQDPGLGLRLIYFSYDVKMKEKGDIPEGYSVSREKKERFSLILESASTNQTSMYLCASSLGTGQLELFFGEGSRLTVL.

This clonotype was seen many times. The chain employs TRBV12-3 or TRBV12-4 and TRBJ1-1; D remains ambiguous. The CDR3 totals 14 residues. V gave up 8 bases and J gave up 3 bases, with 16 bases separating them. CDR3 bases: TGTGCCAGCCTGCGCCTTGACTCGGACACTGAAGCTTTCTTT. Translation gives CASLRLDSDTEAFF.

The rearrangement uses TRBV2 and TRBJ2-1, with no clear D. The germline gives CDR1 SNHLY, CDR2 FYNNEI. V gave up 8 bases and J gave up 7 bases, with 9 bases separating them. The CDR3 covers 11 residues. In DNA, the CDR3 is TGTGCCAGCGGGTTATCGAATGAGCAGTTCTTC. Its translation: CASGLSNEQFF.

This clonotype has just a few counts. CDR3 in DNA: TGTGCCAGCTCCCACGGGGAGGGGGACACCGGGGAGCTGTTTTTT. Translation gives CASSHGEGDTGELFF. The J gene is TRBJ2-2, the V gene TRBV6-2 or TRBV6-3; tentatively, D is TRBD2 (7 bases). Between the trimmed V and J ends, which lost 8 bases and 3 bases, there was a span of 16 bases. Germline V gene sequence: CDR1 MNHEY, CDR2 SVGEGT. This CDR3 is 15 amino acids long.

As concerns this clonotype: Possible read error: a much larger clone is one base away. The rearrangement uses TRBV5-1 and TRBJ1-1, with unresolved D. In germline, CDR1 is SGHRS, CDR2 YFSETQ. The CDR3 extends over 14 amino acids. The chain's CDR3 is CASSSNTGNTKAFF. CDR3 nucleotides: TGCGCCAGCAGCAGCAATACGGGGAACACTAAAGCTTTCTTT.

This clonotype was found a few times. The chain has TRBV6-6 and TRBJ2-5, with TRBD1 matching over 8 bases. V lost 6 bases to trimming and J lost 2 bases; unmatched junction nucleotides: 2. The germline CDR1 and CDR2 sequences are MNHNY and SVGAGI (reference sequence). CDR3 length: 13 amino acids. The CDR3 nucleotides read TGTGCCAGCAGGACAGGGGATCAAGAGACCCAGTACTTC. Protein product: CASRTGDQETQYF.